The present entry profiles one T cell receptor (beta chain) with its context. Measured with immunoSEQ multiplex PCR; TCRdb has only the in-frame clones, and not every one. The top ten hold 14% to 15% of the sample, which has 230,000 or so clones, about 90% seen once. This sample is part of a study of blood T cell repertoires in COVID-19. This CDR3 spans 16 amino acids. CDR1 SGHTA and CDR2 FQGTGA come from the germline V gene. With 1 base clipped from V and 6 bases from J, the junction kept 7 bases outside the gene matches. The rearrangement joins TRBV7-3 to TRBJ2-1; 9 bases align to TRBD1. The TCR sequence derives from a woman between 45 and 60 years old with acute COVID-19. Sequenced sample: PBMCs or T cells enriched from blood (not recorded which). For the CDR3, the DNA is TGTGCCAGCAGCTTAAGTGGGACAGGGATCGGCAATGAGCAGTTCTTC. Its protein is CASSLSGTGIGNEQFF.